Listed below are T cell receptor beta chains from one sample, sequenced in a study of T cells in Graves' hyperthyroidism and ophthalmopathy. TCRdb passed the multiplex PCR reads through MiXCR, listing each CDR3 protein once. The data contain around 700,000 distinct CDR3 sequences, around 19% of them singletons. Sample: blood. Receptors originate from a woman aged 45-65 years with Graves' hyperthyroidism that later progressed to Graves' ophthalmopathy. The CDR3 runs from the conserved cysteine through the conserved F or W. Each record gives: D gene, J gene, clone size, V gene, CDR3 DNA, CDR3 protein. D genes are given only for firm matches. Clone size, where shown, is once, few, many, or a class for clones that have expanded.

NA,TRBJ1-4,NA,TRBV20-1,TGCAGTGTCGCGGGGGGAACTAATGAAAAACTGTTTTTT,CSVAGGTNEKLFF
NA,TRBJ2-3,NA,TRBV10-1,TGCGCCAGCAGTGATGCTAGAGACACAGATACGCAGTATTTT,CASSDARDTDTQYF
TRBD1,TRBJ1-2,few,TRBV14,TGTGCCAGCAGCCAAGTATCCGGGACAGGGGTATCCGCCTTC,CASSQVSGTGVSAF
TRBD1,TRBJ2-3,NA,TRBV14,TGTGCCAGCAGCCATCATCGGACAGGGACCCCTAGCACAGATACGCAGTATTTT,CASSHHRTGTPSTDTQYF
NA,TRBJ2-5,many,TRBV27,TGTGCCAGCAGTTTTTTGGGCAGCGGAGCCCAAGAGACCCAGTACTTC,CASSFLGSGAQETQYF
NA,TRBJ2-4,many,TRBV20-1,TGCAGTGCTAGAGATCTGTTGCTAGGCCTCCAACAAAACATTCAGTACTTC,CSARDLLLGLQQNIQYF
NA,TRBJ1-5,few,TRBV4-1,TGCGCCAGCAGCCAAGCCTCGGACGGCTTCATGGCCCAGCATTTT,CASSQASDGFMAQHF
NA,TRBJ2-7,many,TRBV7-8,TGTGCCAGCAGCTTATATTCCTACTCCTACGAGCAGTACTTC,CASSLYSYSYEQYF
TRBD1,TRBJ1-1,NA,TRBV30,TGTGCCCGAGGACAGGGGGGACCTGAAGCTTTCTTT,CARGQGGPEAFF
NA,TRBJ2-5,NA,TRBV12-3/TRBV12-4,TGTGCCAGCAGGATAGAGGGGATCTCTCAAGAGACCCAGTACTTC,CASRIEGISQETQYF
NA,TRBJ2-6,NA,TRBV5-1,TGCGCCAGCAGCTTGGGTCAGTTTGGCTCTGGGGCCAACGTCCTGACTTTC,CASSLGQFGSGANVLTF
NA,TRBJ2-7,NA,TRBV29-1,TGCAGCGTCAACAAAGAATCCTACGAGCAGTACTTC,CSVNKESYEQYF
TRBD1,TRBJ2-3,NA,TRBV20-1,TGCAGTGCTGAAGACAGGGGTGAGACAGATACGCAGTATTTT,CSAEDRGETDTQYF
TRBD1,TRBJ1-6,NA,TRBV20-1,TGCAGTGCTAGAAAGGACAGGGACACGTACTATAATTCACCCCTCCACTTT,CSARKDRDTYYNSPLHF
NA,TRBJ2-4,NA,TRBV5-1,TGCGCCAGCAGCCCGGCCGGTTTGGGGACGGCCGATAGTAAAAACATTCAGTACTTC,CASSPAGLGTADSKNIQYF
NA,TRBJ1-6,NA,TRBV28,TGTGCCAGCAGTTCCGGACAAGTATCTAATTCACCCCTCCACTTT,CASSSGQVSNSPLHF
NA,TRBJ2-3,many,TRBV12-3/TRBV12-4,TGTGCCAGCAGTGACATGGGGGCTAGCTCGGCAGATACGCAGTATTTT,CASSDMGASSADTQYF
NA,TRBJ2-1,NA,TRBV12-3/TRBV12-4,TGTGCCAGCCTCCCCTCGACGGGTGAGCAGTTCTTC,CASLPSTGEQFF
NA,TRBJ1-4,many,TRBV7-2,TGTGCCAGCAGCCCGAACCAAGGGAGAGAGGAAAAACTGTTTTTT,CASSPNQGREEKLFF
TRBD1,TRBJ2-3,many,TRBV7-9,TGTGCCAGCAGCCCGAGACAGGGAGACACAGATACGCAGTATTTT,CASSPRQGDTDTQYF
TRBD2,TRBJ2-7,few,TRBV5-1,TGCGCCAGCAGCCTTGTGGGGGGGACCCGGAGCTCCTACGAGCAGTACTTC,CASSLVGGTRSSYEQYF
NA,TRBJ1-2,NA,TRBV29-1,TGCAGCGTCTCCTCCGCTGGGGTTTCCATCTATGGCTACACCTTC,CSVSSAGVSIYGYTF
TRBD1,TRBJ2-1,few,TRBV20-1,TGCAGTGCAGAACCGGGACAGGGTTCGTACAATGAGCAGTTCTTC,CSAEPGQGSYNEQFF
NA,TRBJ2-7,NA,TRBV9,TGTGCCAGCAGCGTAGCCGGGGTAGGCTACGAGCAGTACTTC,CASSVAGVGYEQYF
NA,TRBJ1-1,many,TRBV12-3/TRBV12-4,TGTGCCATCCCTGGGGGGGACCTGAACACTGAAGCTTTCTTT,CAIPGGDLNTEAFF
TRBD1,TRBJ2-2,few,TRBV6-1,TGTGCCAGCAGTGACCCTCCGGGACAGGGAAACACCGGGGAGCTGTTTTTT,CASSDPPGQGNTGELFF
NA,TRBJ1-4,many,TRBV30,TGTGCCTGGAGTGTGGAGGGGGGAAATGAAAAACTGTTTTTT,CAWSVEGGNEKLFF
TRBD2,TRBJ2-2,NA,TRBV19,TGTGCCAGTAGTATAGGAACGGGAGGGACGAGGGAGCTGTTTTTT,CASSIGTGGTRELFF
TRBD1,TRBJ1-1,few,TRBV20-1,TGCAGTGCTAGCCACGGGACAGGTATGAACACTGAAGCTTTCTTT,CSASHGTGMNTEAFF
NA,TRBJ1-2,few,TRBV19,TGTGCCAGTAGTATACAGCCTAACTATGGCTACACCTTC,CASSIQPNYGYTF
TRBD2,TRBJ2-1,NA,TRBV5-1,TGCGCCAGCAGCTTGGATAGCGGGGGGGCGTACAATGAGCAGTTCTTC,CASSLDSGGAYNEQFF
NA,TRBJ2-3,few,TRBV7-2,TGTGCCAGCAGCTCCCTCTTTGGCGCAGATACGCAGTATTTT,CASSSLFGADTQYF